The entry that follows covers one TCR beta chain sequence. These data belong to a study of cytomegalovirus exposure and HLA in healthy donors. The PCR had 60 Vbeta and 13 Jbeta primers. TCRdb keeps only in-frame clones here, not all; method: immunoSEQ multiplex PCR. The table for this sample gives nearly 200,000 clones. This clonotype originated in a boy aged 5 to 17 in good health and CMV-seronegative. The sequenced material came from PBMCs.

This CDR3 is CASSQPRRGYNSPLHF. CDR3 DNA sequence: TGCGCCAGCAGCCAACCCAGACGAGGGTATAATTCACCCCTCCACTTT. V and J are TRBV4-1 and TRBJ1-6; D remains unclear. The ends were cut back, 2 bases at V and 4 bases at J, with 12 bases in the middle. The CDR3 is 16 amino acids. Germline values: CDR1 MGHRA, CDR2 YSYEKL.